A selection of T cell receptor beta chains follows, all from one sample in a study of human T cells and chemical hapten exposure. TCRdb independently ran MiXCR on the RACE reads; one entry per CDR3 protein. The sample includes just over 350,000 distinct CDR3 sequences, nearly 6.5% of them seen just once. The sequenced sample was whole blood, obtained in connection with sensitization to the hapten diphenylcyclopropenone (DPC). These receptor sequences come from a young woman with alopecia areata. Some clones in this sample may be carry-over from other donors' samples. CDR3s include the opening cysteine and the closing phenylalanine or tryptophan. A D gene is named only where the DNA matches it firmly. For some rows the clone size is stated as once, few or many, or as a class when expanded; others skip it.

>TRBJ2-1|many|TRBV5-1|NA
TGCGCCAGCAGCCACCTAGTGAGTGAGCAGTTCTTC
CASSHLVSEQFF
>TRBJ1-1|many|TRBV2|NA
TGTGCCAGCAGTTTGGAGCAAGGTACTTTCTTT
CASSLEQGTFF
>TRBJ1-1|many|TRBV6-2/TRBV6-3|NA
TGTGCCAGCAATTCGGGGTTCAACACTGAAGCTTTCTTT
CASNSGFNTEAFF
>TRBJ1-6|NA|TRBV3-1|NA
TGTGCCAGCAGCCAAGATGGCGGGCAGGATAATTCACCCCTCCACTTT
CASSQDGGQDNSPLHF
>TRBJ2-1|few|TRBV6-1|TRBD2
TGTGCCAGCAGCCCCTTTAGCGGGGGGGCCTACAATGAGCAGTTCTTC
CASSPFSGGAYNEQFF
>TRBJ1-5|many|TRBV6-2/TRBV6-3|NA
TGTGCCAGCAGTCCACATTCGGGTATCACGTCCAGCAATCAGCCCCAGCATTTT
CASSPHSGITSSNQPQHF
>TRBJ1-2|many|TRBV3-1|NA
TGTGCCAGCAGCCTTTTCGGACACGGGGCGAGTGATGGCTACACCTTC
CASSLFGHGASDGYTF
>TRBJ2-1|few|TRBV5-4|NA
TGTGCCAGCAGCTTGGAGGGAGCTACCTACAATGAGCAGTTCTTC
CASSLEGATYNEQFF
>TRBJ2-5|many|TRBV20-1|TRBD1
TGCAGTGCTAGCCCCACGGACAGGGTGGAAGAGACCCAGTACTTC
CSASPTDRVEETQYF
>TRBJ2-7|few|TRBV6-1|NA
TGTGCCAGCAGTGAAAATACCCCAGGGGTAATAGGCTACGAGCAGTACTTC
CASSENTPGVIGYEQYF
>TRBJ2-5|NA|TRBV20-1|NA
TGCAGTGCTACTGTGGCGGCGGCCCTCGGGACCCAGTACTTC
CSATVAAALGTQYF
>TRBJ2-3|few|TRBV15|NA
TGTGCCACCAGCGTGACAGCCACAGATACGCAGTATTTT
CATSVTATDTQYF
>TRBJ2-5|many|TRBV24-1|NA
TGTGCCACCAGTGGGACAGACCCCTCGGAGGAGACCCAGTACTTC
CATSGTDPSEETQYF
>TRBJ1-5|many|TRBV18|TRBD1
TGTGCCAGCTCAACAAGACAGGGGGGAAGCAATCAGCCCCAGCATTTT
CASSTRQGGSNQPQHF
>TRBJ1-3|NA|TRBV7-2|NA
TGTGCCAGCAGCCCCGTTTGGACATCTGGAAACACCATATATTTT
CASSPVWTSGNTIYF
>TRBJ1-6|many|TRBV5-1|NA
TGCGCCAGCAGTGACGGACGGAATAATTCACCCCTCCACTTT
CASSDGRNNSPLHF
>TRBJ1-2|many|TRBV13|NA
TGTGCCAGCAGCGCGGTAGGATCATCTGGCTACACCTTC
CASSAVGSSGYTF
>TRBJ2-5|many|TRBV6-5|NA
TGTGCCTCCTCCAAGGGGGGACAGACCCAGTACTTC
CASSKGGQTQYF
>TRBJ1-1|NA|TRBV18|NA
TGTGCCAGCTCACCAGATGAGTTGAGGGAAGCTTTCTTT
CASSPDELREAFF
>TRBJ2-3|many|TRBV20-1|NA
TGCAGTGAGGGCGGGGACCCCACAGATACGCAGTATTTT
CSEGGDPTDTQYF
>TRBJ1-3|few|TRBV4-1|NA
TGCGCCAGCAGCCAAGTGGGTGCCACTGGAAACACCATATATTTT
CASSQVGATGNTIYF
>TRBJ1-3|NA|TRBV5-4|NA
TGTGCCAGCAGCTTGGACGGGAGATTCTCTTACTCTGGAAACACCATATATTTT
CASSLDGRFSYSGNTIYF
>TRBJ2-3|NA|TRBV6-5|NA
TGTGCCAGCAGTTACTCGTGGGACATAAGCACAGATACGCAGTATTTT
CASSYSWDISTDTQYF
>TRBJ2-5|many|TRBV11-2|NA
TGTGCCAGCAGCCGCTCCCAAGAGACCCAGTACTTC
CASSRSQETQYF
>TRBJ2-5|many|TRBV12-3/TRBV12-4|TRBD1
TGTGCCAGCAGCCCTAGACAGGGCGAGACCCAGTACTTC
CASSPRQGETQYF
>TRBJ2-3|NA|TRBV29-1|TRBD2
TGCAGCGTTGAGCTGAGTCTAGCGGGGGAGAGATTCACAGATACGCAGTATTTT
CSVELSLAGERFTDTQYF
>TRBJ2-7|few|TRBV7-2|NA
TGTGCCAGCAGCCCGACAGGATTTAACTCCTACGAGCAGTACTTC
CASSPTGFNSYEQYF
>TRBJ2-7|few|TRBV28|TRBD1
TGTGCCAGCAGCGCACGGGGCAGGGGGCCGGGCGAGCAGTACTTC
CASSARGRGPGEQYF
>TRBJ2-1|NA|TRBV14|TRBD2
TGTGCCAGCAGCCTCCGAGCGGGGGGGCTCTGGGATGAGCAGTTCTTC
CASSLRAGGLWDEQFF
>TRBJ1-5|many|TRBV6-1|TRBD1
TGTGCCAGCAGGACGACAGGGGGCCGCCAGCCCCAGCATTTT
CASRTTGGRQPQHF
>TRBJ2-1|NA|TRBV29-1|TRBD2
TGCAGCGTCCACGCTAGCGGGGGACGGAATGAGCAGTTCTTC
CSVHASGGRNEQFF
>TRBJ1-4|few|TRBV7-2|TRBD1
TGTGCCAGCAGCAACTCCCCCGGGACAGGTGTTGAAAAACTGTTTTTT
CASSNSPGTGVEKLFF
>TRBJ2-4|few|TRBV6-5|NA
TGTGCCAGCAGCCCCTTACCCAAAAACATTCAGTACTTC
CASSPLPKNIQYF
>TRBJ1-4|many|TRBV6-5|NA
TGTGCCAGCAGTAACAACGCAGGGATTGGAAAACTGTTTTTT
CASSNNAGIGKLFF
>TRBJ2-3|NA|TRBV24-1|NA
TGTGCCACCAGTGATATAACGACAGATACGCAGTATTTT
CATSDITTDTQYF
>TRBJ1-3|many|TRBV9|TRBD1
TGTGCCAGCAGCCCTACCGGGACAGGGGGACTGTTCTCTGGAAACACCATATATTTT
CASSPTGTGGLFSGNTIYF
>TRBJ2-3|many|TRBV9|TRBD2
TGTGCCAGCAGCCCCCGGACTAGCGGGGGCACAGATACGCAGTATTTT
CASSPRTSGGTDTQYF
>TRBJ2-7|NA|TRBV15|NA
TGTGCCACCAGCAGAACAGGGAGTTCTAACTACGAGCAGTACTTC
CATSRTGSSNYEQYF
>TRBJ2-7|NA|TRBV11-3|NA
TGTGCCAGCAGCTACCTAACAGGGTACGAGCAGTACTTC
CASSYLTGYEQYF
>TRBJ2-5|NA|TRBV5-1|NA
TGCGCCAGCAGCTTGGGCGACATCGGAGGGGCCCAGTACTTC
CASSLGDIGGAQYF
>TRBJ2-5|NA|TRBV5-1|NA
TGCGCCAGCAGCTTGGCACCAGGGTCGCAGGAGACCCAGTACTTC
CASSLAPGSQETQYF
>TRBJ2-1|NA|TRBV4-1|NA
TGCGCCAGCAGCCAAGACCCACACAATGAGCAGTTCTTC
CASSQDPHNEQFF
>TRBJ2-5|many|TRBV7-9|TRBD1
TGTGCCAGCAGCTTAGGGGGACAGACGTACCAAGAGACCCAGTACTTC
CASSLGGQTYQETQYF